The 16 T cell receptor beta chains given below trace back to one sample, sequenced in a study of immune evolution from preneoplasia to lung adenocarcinoma (dated by TCRdb to the early 2020s). The library relied on the immunoSEQ multiplex PCR assay. In TCRdb, the immuneACCESS table is reduced to in-frame sequences with V and J assigned. These tables do not hold every clone; where another copy was compared, an unresolved V gene accounts for under half, and the others remain unexplained. The sample table shows 6,000 to 6,500 clones, and approximately 75% are seen once. The top ten constitute approximately 9.8% of the sample. The source material was FFPE adjacent normal lung tissue. Receptors originate from an older donor with lung adenocarcinoma.

V usage is TRBV7-9 and J usage is TRBJ2-2, with unresolved D. The CDR3 has 18 residues. The germline V gene has CDR1 SEHNR and CDR2 FQNEAQ (reference sequence). Trimming pared 2 bases from V and 3 bases from J, leaving 19 bases between. CDR3 nucleotide sequence: TGTGCCAGCAGCTTATTCCCCGGTACTTTAGGATACACCGGGGAGCTGTTTTTT. Amino acids: CASSLFPGTLGYTGELFF.

The chain has TRBV7-8 and TRBJ1-2; D may be TRBD1 (5 bases). The germline CDR1 and CDR2 sequences are SGHVS and FQNEAQ. V was shortened by 1 base and J by 4 bases, with 16 bases between the two germline ends. The CDR3 sequence is 16 residues long. CDR3 sequence: CASSLGRRRGGYGYTF. The CDR3, as DNA: TGTGCCAGCAGCTTAGGGAGGAGGAGGGGTGGCTATGGCTACACCTTC.

This clone has a handful of counts. The chain uses TRBV10-3 and TRBJ1-5; no clear D gene. Germline V gives CDR1 ENHRY, CDR2 SYGVKD. Trimming cost V 2 bases and J 11 bases, with 13 bases left between them. The CDR3 contains 13 residues. CDR3 DNA: TGTGCCATCAGTGAGAACGGACGCCAGGCCCAGCATTTT. Its protein product is CAISENGRQAQHF.

This chain uses TRBV11-1 with TRBJ1-1, with no clear D. Germline CDR1 and CDR2: SGHAT and FQDESV (reference sequence). The CDR3 is made up of 15 amino acids. The V and J ends lost 0 bases and 1 base respectively, with 9 bases between them. The CDR3 sequence is CASSLARVGNTEAFF. CDR3 sequence (DNA): TGTGCCAGCAGCTTAGCAAGGGTCGGGAACACTGAAGCTTTCTTT.

The gene calls are TRBV29-1 and TRBJ1-4; D uncertain. CDR3 length equals 14 residues. V lost 1 base to trimming and J lost 4 bases, with 10 bases between them. Germline loops: CDR1 SQVTM, CDR2 ANQGSEA. The CDR3 here is CSVEAAAYNEKLFF. DNA for the CDR3: TGCAGCGTTGAAGCGGCAGCCTATAATGAAAAACTGTTTTTT.

The chain uses TRBV29-1 and TRBJ2-2; weak D call: TRBD1 (5 bases). In germline, CDR1 is SQVTM, CDR2 ANQGSEA. The V end was cut by 5 bases, the J end by 4 bases, with 11 bases between. The CDR3 is 13 residues long. This CDR3 is CSVSFDSTGELFF. The CDR3 DNA follows: TGCAGCGTTTCATTTGACAGCACCGGGGAGCTGTTTTTT.

The V and J genes are TRBV7-3 and TRBJ2-1, with 7 bases fitting TRBD2. J gave up 6 bases and V 5 bases, and 13 bases lay outside the gene matches. The CDR3 is 16 residues long. Looked up from germline, CDR1 is SGHTA and CDR2 is FQGTGA. CDR3 nucleotide sequence: TGTGCCAGCAGCCCCTATGTGGCGGGAGATAGCAATGAGCAGTTCTTC. This translates into CASSPYVAGDSNEQFF.

The chain has TRBV28 and TRBJ2-7; tentative D call: TRBD2 (6 bases). The CDR3 runs to 15 residues. CDR1 and CDR2 (germline): MDHEN, SYDVKM. V was shortened by 4 bases and J by 3 bases, with 16 bases between the two germline ends. The DNA of the CDR3 is TGTGCCAGCAGTTGGCCCGGGACTGGGCTCTACGAGCAGTACTTC. Amino acids: CASSWPGTGLYEQYF.

V gene TRBV11-2 combines with J gene TRBJ2-4, with 9 nucleotides matching TRBD1. The V and J ends lost 3 bases and 7 bases, in that order; junction bases with no gene match: 7. The germline CDR1 and CDR2 sequences are SGHAT and FQNNGV. The CDR3 spans 15 residues. In DNA, the CDR3 is TGTGCCAGCAGCTTCCTACAGGGGGCGAACAACATTCAGTACTTC. It is translated as CASSFLQGANNIQYF.

This clone has only a few counts. The chain joins TRBV4-1 to TRBJ1-5, with D tentatively TRBD1 (5 bases). V dropped 0 bases and J dropped 5 bases, with 11 bases sitting between them. The CDR3 spans 15 residues. Germline-derived CDR1 and CDR2 are MGHRA and YSYEKL. CDR3 coding DNA: TGCGCCAGCAGCCAAGATGTGGGGGGAGATCAGCCCCAGCATTTT. It encodes CASSQDVGGDQPQHF.

This clone showed up just a few times. The V gene is TRBV2, the J gene TRBJ2-7; 8 nucleotides line up with TRBD1. The CDR3 consists of 14 residues. J gave up 6 bases and V 4 bases, and 8 bases lay outside the gene matches. Germline assignment: CDR1 SNHLY and CDR2 FYNNEI. CDR3 nucleotide sequence: TGTGCCAGCAGTGTGCGCCAGGGGGCGGGCGAGCAGTACTTC. Residues: CASSVRQGAGEQYF.

This clone was recorded only once. The CDR3 DNA sequence: TGCGCCAGCAGCTTGGCTCCGGACTACGAGCAGTACTTC. This gives the protein CASSLAPDYEQYF. The gene calls are TRBV5-1 and TRBJ2-7; D is uncertain. Germline V gives CDR1 SGHRS, CDR2 YFSETQ. V was pared by 0 bases and J by 3 bases, with 7 bases between. The CDR3 extends over 13 amino acids.

This clone was picked up a small number of times. The chain links TRBV28 to TRBJ2-1, with TRBD2 as a possible D gene (7 bases). The V gene's germline CDR1 is MDHEN and CDR2 SYDVKM. Trimming stripped 6 bases from V and 5 bases from J, with 20 bases between. The CDR3 spans 16 residues. In DNA form, the CDR3 reads TGTGCCAGCAGAAGTTTGGGGGGGCATCTTAACAATGAGCAGTTCTTC. Its translation: CASRSLGGHLNNEQFF.

Only one count was recorded for this clone. The gene calls are TRBV5-1 and TRBJ1-4; no firm D call. The CDR3 loop spans 15 amino acids. Trimming took off 0 bases at V and 4 bases at J, with 10 bases between the two ends. From germline, CDR1 is SGHRS and CDR2 YFSETQ. This CDR3 reads CASSLAAGNNEKLFF. CDR3 nucleotides: TGCGCCAGCAGCTTGGCGGCAGGCAATAATGAAAAACTGTTTTTT. Based on the CDR3 plus reference TRBV5-1 and TRBJ1-4, the full variable domain is KAGVTQTPRYLIKTRGQQVTLSCSPISGHRSVSWYQQTPGQGLQFLFEYFSETQRNKGNFPGRFSGRQFSNSRSEMNVSTLELGDSALYLCASSLAAGNNEKLFFGSGTQLSVL.

In its sample, this clone ranks as large. This chain joins TRBV6-6 and TRBJ2-7; D is perhaps TRBD1 (6 bases). Germline-derived CDR1 and CDR2 are MNHNY and SVGAGI (reference sequence). The CDR3 has 14 amino acids. The V end was cut by 2 bases, the J end by 5 bases, with 13 bases between. Written as DNA, the CDR3 is TGTGCCAGCAGTTACGGCTCAGGGGATAACGAGCAGTACTTC. Translated, it gives CASSYGSGDNEQYF.

The chain links TRBV11-2 to TRBJ1-1, with D perhaps TRBD1 (6 bases). Trimming removed 5 bases from V and 9 bases from J, with 10 bases in between. The CDR3 covers 11 residues. Germline CDR1 is SGHAT and CDR2 is FQNNGV. The CDR3 sequence: CASSPGAQAFF. The CDR3 coding sequence is TGTGCCAGCAGCCCAGGGGCACAAGCTTTCTTT.